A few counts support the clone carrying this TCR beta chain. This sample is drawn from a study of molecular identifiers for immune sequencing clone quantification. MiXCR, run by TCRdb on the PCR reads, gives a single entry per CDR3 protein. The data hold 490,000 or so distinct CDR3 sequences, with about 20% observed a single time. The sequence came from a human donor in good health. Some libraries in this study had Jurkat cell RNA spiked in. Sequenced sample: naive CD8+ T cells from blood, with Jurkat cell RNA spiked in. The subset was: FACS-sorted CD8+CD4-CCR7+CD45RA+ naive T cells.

The CDR3 protein is CASSQVASGRTEAFF. The CDR3, as DNA: TGTGCCAGCAGCCAAGTGGCGTCAGGGCGAACTGAAGCTTTCTTT. The chain joins TRBV16 to TRBJ1-1; D is possibly TRBD1 (5 bases). The germline CDR1 and CDR2 sequences are KGHSY and FQNENV. This CDR3 spans 15 amino acids. The V end was cut by 2 bases, the J end by 5 bases, with 15 bases between.